A single sample gave rise to the 22 T cell receptor beta chains below, sequenced in a study of PD-1 blockade in classical Hodgkin lymphoma (dated by TCRdb to between 2020 and 2021). Receptor amplification or capture employed the immunoSEQ multiplex PCR assay. TCRdb obtained this table from immuneACCESS and retained in-frame rearrangements with V and J assigned. These tables miss some clones; where compared with another copy, unresolved V genes account for less than half of the shortfall, and the remainder is unexplained. The sample data list 30,000 to 35,000 clones, and 90% to 95% of these were observed just once. The top ten hold 2.3% of the sample. The time point label corresponds to: newly diagnosed, previously untreated cHL patient sample. The source material was peripheral blood mononuclear cells (PBMCs). The origin of the receptors is a human donor with classical Hodgkin lymphoma.

V gene TRBV5-6 combines with J gene TRBJ2-3; the D call may be TRBD1 or TRBD2 (5 bases each). Germline V gene data show CDR1 as SGHDT and CDR2 as YYEEEE. This CDR3 region has 13 residues. V dropped 4 bases and J dropped 4 bases, with 10 bases sitting between them. DNA for the CDR3: TGTGCCAGCAGCCCAGGGACGGCAGATACGCAGTATTTT. It encodes CASSPGTADTQYF.

The chain combines TRBV11-2 with TRBJ1-1; possible D gene TRBD1, 6 bases. The V gene's germline CDR1 is SGHAT and CDR2 FQNNGV. This CDR3 has 13 residues. The V end lost 5 bases, the J end lost 2 bases, and 9 bases lay between the germline ends. CDR3 loop: CASSLGTNTEAFF. CDR3 DNA sequence: TGTGCCAGCAGCCTCGGGACAAACACTGAAGCTTTCTTT. Together with reference TRBV11-2 and TRBJ1-1, the CDR3 gives the full variable domain: EAGVAQSPRYKIIEKRQSVAFWCNPISGHATLYWYQQILGQGPKLLIQFQNNGVVDDSQLPKDRFSAERLKGVDSTLKIQPAKLEDSAVYLCASSLGTNTEAFFGQGTRLTVV.

The V gene is TRBV5-4, the J gene TRBJ2-7; 8 bases fit TRBD1. Germline-derived CDR1 and CDR2 are SGHNT and YYREEE (reference sequence). The V and J ends lost 4 bases and 2 bases, in that order; junction bases with no gene match: 2. The CDR3 has 13 amino acids. The chain's CDR3 is CASSAGQAYEQYF. Here the CDR3 DNA reads TGTGCCAGCAGCGCGGGACAGGCCTACGAGCAGTACTTC.

This rearrangement joins TRBV5-1 to TRBJ2-5; TRBD1 might be the D (6 bases). V lost 4 bases to trimming and J lost 5 bases, with 12 bases between them. Germline V lookup: CDR1 SGHRS, CDR2 YFSETQ. The CDR3 spans 13 residues. The CDR3 coding sequence is TGCGCCAGCAGCGCAACAGGGCCGGAGACCCAGTACTTC. Translation gives CASSATGPETQYF. Drawing the rest from reference TRBV5-1 and TRBJ2-5, the complete variable domain is KAGVTQTPRYLIKTRGQQVTLSCSPISGHRSVSWYQQTPGQGLQFLFEYFSETQRNKGNFPGRFSGRQFSNSRSEMNVSTLELGDSALYLCASSATGPETQYFGPGTRLLVL.

In this sample, this clone turned up once. The J gene is TRBJ1-5, the V gene TRBV28; 8 bases map to TRBD1. The CDR3 contains 14 residues. Germline values: CDR1 MDHEN, CDR2 SYDVKM. Germline trimming cut 5 bases from V and 4 bases from J; bases unmatched to any gene: 4. CDR3 bases: TGTGCCAGCAGTCACGGACAGGGTAATCAGCCCCAGCATTTT. Translating it yields CASSHGQGNQPQHF.

The V call is TRBV29-1, the J call TRBJ2-1; D may match TRBD1 or TRBD2 (5 bases each). V was pared by 8 bases and J by 9 bases, with 20 bases between. The germline V gene has CDR1 SQVTM and CDR2 ANQGSEA. The CDR3 runs 13 residues. CDR3 protein: CSSSSEDIGEQFF. The CDR3 bases are TGCAGCTCCAGCTCGGAGGACATCGGTGAGCAGTTCTTC.

This chain uses TRBV13 with TRBJ2-5; D is perhaps TRBD2 (6 bases). The CDR3 consists of 13 residues. V shed 5 bases and J shed 7 bases, with 14 bases lying between them. Germline loops: CDR1 PRHDT, CDR2 FYEKMQ (reference sequence). This CDR3 is CASSPPGEATQYF. CDR3 nucleotide sequence: TGTGCCAGCAGCCCCCCGGGGGAGGCGACCCAGTACTTC.

This clone occurred a few times. This chain uses TRBV21-1 with TRBJ1-2. TRBV21-1 is reported as a pseudogene. There are 10 residues in the CDR3. CDR3 nucleotide sequence: TGTGCCAGCAGGAGCTATGGCTACACCTTC. Protein: CASRSYGYTF.

The CDR3 is CASSFSAGVPYWQFF. The CDR3 DNA follows: TGTGCCAGCAGCTTTTCAGCGGGAGTTCCGTATTGGCAGTTCTTC. The gene calls are TRBV5-5 and TRBJ2-1, with TRBD2 matching 8 bases. V trimming: 2 bases; J trimming: 12 bases; junction bases outside the gene matches: 13. The CDR3 is 15 residues long. Looked up from germline, CDR1 is SGHKS and CDR2 is YYEKEE (reference sequence).

This clone was counted a few times. The chain combines TRBV6-6 with TRBJ1-1, with D tentatively TRBD1 (6 bases). Germline lookup yields CDR1 MNHNY and CDR2 SVGAGI (reference sequence). V was pared by 0 bases and J by 4 bases, with 9 bases between. This CDR3 has 14 residues. CDR3 in DNA: TGTGCCAGCAGTTACTCAACAGGGTTCACTGAAGCTTTCTTT. Amino acid sequence: CASSYSTGFTEAFF.

The chain combines TRBV28 with TRBJ2-7; TRBD2 is a possible D gene (5 bases). Trimming cost V 3 bases and J 0 bases, with 15 bases left between them. This CDR3 has 16 amino acids. CDR1 and CDR2 (germline): MDHEN, SYDVKM. The DNA of the CDR3 is TGTGCCAGCAGTTTTGCGGGTTCGGAGAGCTCCTACGAGCAGTACTTC. The encoded protein is CASSFAGSESSYEQYF.

Written as DNA, the CDR3 is TGTGCCAGCTCACCGGAACAGGGAAACACCATATATTTT. This sequence encodes CASSPEQGNTIYF. V usage is TRBV18 and J usage is TRBJ1-3; D is undetermined. With 3 bases removed from V and 4 bases from J, the gap between germline ends came to 7 bases. CDR3 size: 13 residues. CDR1 is KGHSH and CDR2 is LQKENI in the germline V gene.

The V call is TRBV11-2, the J call TRBJ1-1; unclear D gene. The V end was cut by 4 bases, the J end by 0 bases, with 21 bases between. The CDR3 covers 18 residues. CDR1 is SGHAT, CDR2 FQNNGV, per germline. CDR3 loop: CASSSPEGPNPLNTEAFF. For the CDR3, the DNA is TGTGCCAGCAGCTCTCCCGAAGGACCAAATCCCCTGAACACTGAAGCTTTCTTT.

This chain joins TRBV19 and TRBJ2-7, with D possibly TRBD2 on 5 matching bases. Trimming cost V 3 bases and J 4 bases, with 10 bases left between them. Germline-derived CDR1 and CDR2 are LNHDA and SQIVND (reference sequence). The CDR3 runs to 13 residues. The CDR3 here is CASSIRGGYEQYF. The CDR3 DNA sequence: TGTGCCAGTAGTATCCGGGGTGGGTACGAGCAGTACTTC.

The chain employs TRBV9 and TRBJ2-1; 7 bases are a match to TRBD1. Germline V gene lookup returns CDR1 SGDLS and CDR2 YYNGEE. This CDR3 region has 16 residues. The V and J ends lost 4 bases and 1 base, in that order; junction bases with no gene match: 8. Here the CDR3 reads CASSIRTGASYNEQFF. The CDR3 nucleotides read TGTGCCAGCAGCATTAGGACAGGAGCATCCTACAATGAGCAGTTCTTC. Using reference TRBV9 and TRBJ2-1 for the parts outside the CDR3, the full variable domain is DSGVTQTPKHLITATGQRVTLRCSPRSGDLSVYWYQQSLDQGLQFLIQYYNGEERAKGNILERFSAQQFPDLHSELNLSSLELGDSALYFCASSIRTGASYNEQFFGPGTRLTVL.

Worth noting for this clone: At one of its ends the junction is not consistent with the germline gene, which may arise from a read error. This chain joins TRBV6-5 and TRBJ2-1, with D perhaps being TRBD1 or TRBD2 (5 bases each). The CDR3 has 12 residues. Germline values: CDR1 MNHEY, CDR2 SVGAGI. Written as DNA, the CDR3 is TGTGCCAGCAGGTCCGTGGGACCCCCGTTTCTCTTC. Translation gives CASRSVGPPFLF.

The genes are TRBV4-1 and TRBJ2-7; D perhaps matches TRBD2 (6 bases). CDR3 size: 15 residues. Deletions cut 1 base from V and 2 bases from J, with 12 bases between. The germline gives CDR1 MGHRA, CDR2 YSYEKL. In DNA, the CDR3 is TGCGCCAGCAGCCAAGTGGGACTGCACGCCTACGAGCAGTACTTC. Amino acid sequence: CASSQVGLHAYEQYF.

This rearrangement joins TRBV11-2 to TRBJ1-5; possibly TRBD1 for D (6 bases). CDR3 length: 17 residues. CDR1 and CDR2 (germline): SGHAT, FQNNGV. V lost 0 bases and J lost 2, with 14 bases in between. The CDR3 loop reads CASSLEGGREGNQPQHF. CDR3 coding DNA: TGTGCCAGCAGCTTAGAAGGGGGGAGGGAGGGCAATCAGCCCCAGCATTTT.

The chain links TRBV4-3 to TRBJ1-3; D remains unclear. Germline-derived CDR1 and CDR2 are LGHNA and YSLEER. The CDR3 covers 15 residues. Trimming shortened V by 4 bases and J by 0 bases, and 10 bases separated the two germline ends. The CDR3 region has the DNA TGCGCCAGCAGCCGGTCTGACTTCTCTGGAAACACCATATATTTT. As protein: CASSRSDFSGNTIYF.

The chain carries TRBV28 and TRBJ2-1, with D perhaps TRBD2 (5 bases). There are 14 residues in the CDR3. Trimming stripped 5 bases from V and 2 bases from J, with 10 bases between. Germline CDR1 and CDR2: MDHEN and SYDVKM. CDR3 residues: CASSTGMPYNEQFF. CDR3 DNA: TGTGCCAGCAGTACCGGGATGCCCTACAATGAGCAGTTCTTC.

The CDR3 coding sequence is TGTGCCAGTACCCCATGGGGCACCGGGGAGCTGTTTTTT. Translated, it gives CASTPWGTGELFF. V and J are TRBV19 and TRBJ2-2; D is unclear. Trimming took 7 bases from V and 4 from J, leaving 10 bases between them. CDR1 is LNHDA, CDR2 SQIVND, per germline (reference sequence). This CDR3 has 13 residues.

CDR3 sequence: CASSLSAVTGTSNAEAFF. The CDR3 nucleotides read TGTGCCAGCAGCTTAAGTGCGGTAACCGGGACAAGTAACGCTGAAGCTTTCTTT. The V and J genes are TRBV7-9 and TRBJ1-1; D perhaps matches TRBD1 (6 bases). In germline, CDR1 is SEHNR, CDR2 FQNEAQ (reference sequence). V was pared by 2 bases and J by 6 bases, with 25 bases between. This CDR3 has 18 amino acids.